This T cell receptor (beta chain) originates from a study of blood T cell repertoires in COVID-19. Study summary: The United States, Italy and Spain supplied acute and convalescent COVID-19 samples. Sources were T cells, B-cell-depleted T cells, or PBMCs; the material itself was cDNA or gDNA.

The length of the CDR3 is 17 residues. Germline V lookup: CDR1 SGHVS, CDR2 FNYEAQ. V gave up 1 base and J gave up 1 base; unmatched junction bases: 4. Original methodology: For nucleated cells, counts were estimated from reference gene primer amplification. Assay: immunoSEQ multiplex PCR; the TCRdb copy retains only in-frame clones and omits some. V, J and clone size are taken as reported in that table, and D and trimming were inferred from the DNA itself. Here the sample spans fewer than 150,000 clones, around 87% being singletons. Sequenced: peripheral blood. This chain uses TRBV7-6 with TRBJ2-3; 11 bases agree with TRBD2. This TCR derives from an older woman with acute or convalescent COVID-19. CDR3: CASSLGGGLAGTDTQYF. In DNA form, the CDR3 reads TGTGCCAGCAGCTTAGGGGGGGGACTAGCGGGCACAGATACGCAGTATTTT.